This T cell receptor (beta chain) is from a study of human T cells and chemical hapten exposure. Looked up from germline, CDR1 is LNHDA and CDR2 is SQIVND (reference sequence). The CDR3 covers 14 residues. Trimming pared 1 base from V and 1 base from J, leaving 5 bases between. TCRdb reanalysed the RACE reads using MiXCR and keeps one entry per CDR3 protein. The data contain more than 150,000 distinct CDR3 sequences, roughly 30% of them singletons. This clonotype came up a few times. Time point specified: pre-sensitization, week 0. The treatment here: therapeutic diphenylcyclopropenone sensitization with weekly scalp DPC.

This clonotype originated in a woman between 25 and 40 years old with alopecia areata. Some clones in this sample may be carry-over from other donors' samples. V and J are TRBV19 and TRBJ1-5; D remains unclear. This material consisted of whole blood, taken in connection with sensitization to the hapten diphenylcyclopropenone (DPC). This CDR3 is CASSIGHSNQPQHF. The CDR3 nucleotides read TGTGCCAGTAGTATAGGGCACAGCAATCAGCCCCAGCATTTT.